What follows are 32 T cell receptor beta chains derived from one specimen sequenced in a study of T cells after yellow fever vaccination. TCRdb re-derived calls from the 5' RACE reads in MiXCR, one entry per CDR3 protein. The sample has under 400,000 distinct CDR3 sequences, under 14% seen once. Sequences were derived from PBMCs, sampled on the day of the first yellow fever vaccination. These TCRs come from a man younger than 35 who received the YFV17D yellow fever vaccine.

This clonotype was counted between two and nine times. The chain combines TRBV10-3 with TRBJ2-2; D is undetermined. Germline CDR1 is ENHRY and CDR2 is SYGVKD. The CDR3 has 15 amino acids. V lost 0 bases, J lost 4 bases, and 9 bases lay in between. CDR3 protein: CAISESGRITGELFF. In DNA form, the CDR3 reads TGTGCCATCAGTGAGTCGGGCAGGATCACCGGGGAGCTGTTTTTT.

This chain connects TRBV5-1 to TRBJ2-5; 10 bases agree with TRBD2. V shed 4 bases, J shed 2 bases, and the junction held 14 bases outside the gene matches. Germline loops: CDR1 SGHRS, CDR2 YFSETQ. The CDR3 covers 18 residues. The CDR3, as DNA: TGCGCCAGCAGCAGTGGGACCAGCGGGGGGGCCAGGCAAGAGACCCAGTACTTC. Protein product: CASSSGTSGGARQETQYF. Supplemented by reference TRBV5-1 and TRBJ2-5, the full variable domain reads KAGVTQTPRYLIKTRGQQVTLSCSPISGHRSVSWYQQTPGQGLQFLFEYFSETQRNKGNFPGRFSGRQFSNSRSEMNVSTLELGDSALYLCASSSGTSGGARQETQYFGPGTRLLVL.

The gene calls are TRBV5-1 and TRBJ2-3; no firm D call. V was shortened by 4 bases and J by 2 bases, with 11 bases between the two germline ends. The CDR3 is 14 residues long. Germline V gene sequence: CDR1 SGHRS, CDR2 YFSETQ. As DNA, the CDR3 is TGCGCCAGCAGCATCGGACGCCCCACAGATACGCAGTATTTT. This codes for CASSIGRPTDTQYF.

This clonotype was observed a handful of times. The V call is TRBV4-1, the J call TRBJ1-1, with TRBD1 as a possible D gene (5 bases). CDR1 MGHRA and CDR2 YSYEKL come from the germline V gene. V lost 6 bases and J lost 0, with 14 bases in between. CDR3 length: 15 amino acids. CDR3 in amino acids: CASRQAESLNTEAFF. The CDR3 region has the DNA TGCGCCAGCAGACAGGCGGAGTCCTTGAACACTGAAGCTTTCTTT.

Ten or more counts support this clonotype. This chain's CDR3 is CASGRDWPVRGKDYGYTF. The CDR3, as DNA: TGTGCCAGCGGTCGGGATTGGCCAGTCAGGGGGAAGGACTATGGCTACACCTTC. The J gene is TRBJ1-2, the V gene TRBV12-3 or TRBV12-4; 7 positions agree with TRBD1. This CDR3 is 18 amino acids long. J lost 3 bases, V lost 8 bases, and 21 bases had no gene match.

This clonotype has more than one count but fewer than ten. The J gene is TRBJ2-1, the V gene TRBV6-1; TRBD1 might be the D (6 bases). Germline assignment: CDR1 MNHNS and CDR2 SASEGT. The CDR3 has 14 residues. Trimming stripped 6 bases from V and 3 bases from J, with 12 bases between. This chain's CDR3 is CASSPRGFYNEQFF. The CDR3 DNA follows: TGTGCCAGCAGCCCCAGGGGATTCTACAATGAGCAGTTCTTC.

V gene TRBV13 combines with J gene TRBJ2-5; D perhaps matches TRBD1 (6 bases). The CDR3 loop spans 15 amino acids. Germline V gives CDR1 PRHDT, CDR2 FYEKMQ (reference sequence). Trimming pared 5 bases from V and 1 base from J, leaving 14 bases between. The DNA of the CDR3 is TGTGCCAGCAGCGACGGGACAACGACCCAAGAGACCCAGTACTTC. Its translation: CASSDGTTTQETQYF.

The genes are TRBV20-1 and TRBJ2-4; TRBD1 agrees at 8 bases. Germline V lookup: CDR1 DFQATT, CDR2 SNEGSKA (reference sequence). The ends lost 2 bases at V and 3 bases at J; junction bases unmatched: 3. The CDR3 runs to 14 residues. This chain's CDR3 is CSARSDRGKNIQYF. The CDR3 nucleotides read TGCAGTGCTAGATCCGACAGGGGCAAAAACATTCAGTACTTC.

This chain links TRBV6-1 with TRBJ2-5; weak D call: TRBD1 (6 bases). The CDR3 runs to 13 residues. Germline CDR1 reads MNHNS; CDR2 reads SASEGT. V shed 2 bases and J shed 5 bases, with 9 bases lying between them. CDR3 sequence: CASSEQGRETQYF. In nucleotides, the CDR3 is TGTGCCAGCAGTGAACAGGGGCGGGAGACCCAGTACTTC.

The chain combines TRBV25-1 with TRBJ2-3, with TRBD1 as a possible D gene (7 bases). The germline gives CDR1 MGHDK, CDR2 SYGVNS. With 1 base removed from V and 7 bases from J, the gap between germline ends came to 18 bases. This CDR3 contains 16 residues. The DNA of the CDR3 is TGTGCCAGCAGTGAATTCAGGGGGGTTCACATCTATACGCAGTATTTT. Protein sequence: CASSEFRGVHIYTQYF.

This clonotype was counted between two and nine times. The V call is TRBV5-3, the J call TRBJ2-1; no firm D call. TRBV5-3 is reported as an ORF; its role is uncertain. This CDR3 is built from 13 residues. Between the trimmed V and J ends, which lost 0 bases and 5 bases, there was a span of 6 bases. The CDR3 protein is CARSLAADNEQFF. CDR3 in DNA: TGTGCCAGAAGCTTGGCTGCGGACAATGAGCAGTTCTTC.

V gene TRBV12-3 or TRBV12-4 combines with J gene TRBJ1-2, with 10 bases fitting TRBD1. This CDR3 has 14 amino acids. With V trimmed by 5 bases and J by 7 bases, 7 bases remained unmatched. CDR3 loop: CASSIGTGDRGYTF. As DNA, the CDR3 is TGTGCCAGCAGTATCGGGACAGGGGACCGTGGCTACACCTTC.

This clonotype was observed a handful of times. The rearrangement joins TRBV4-1 to TRBJ2-1; D perhaps matches TRBD2 (7 bases). V was trimmed by 4 bases and J by 6 bases, leaving 19 bases between them. CDR3 size: 16 residues. Germline CDR1 is MGHRA and CDR2 is YSYEKL. For the CDR3, the DNA is TGCGCCAGCAGCCGGCGTCTAGGGGGGGGCCTCAATGAGCAGTTCTTC. It translates to CASSRRLGGGLNEQFF.

The chain is built from TRBV20-1 and TRBJ2-2, with D unresolved. CDR1 is DFQATT, CDR2 SNEGSKA, per germline (reference sequence). Deletions cut 0 bases from V and 4 bases from J, with 6 bases between. There are 13 residues in the CDR3. The CDR3 DNA sequence: TGCAGTGCTAGAGAGAGGACCACCGGGGAGCTGTTTTTT. Translation: CSARERTTGELFF.

This clonotype was observed a handful of times. The V gene is TRBV9, the J gene TRBJ2-1; D call uncertain. This CDR3 comprises 14 residues. Germline CDR1 reads SGDLS; CDR2 reads YYNGEE. Trimming took off 0 bases at V and 10 bases at J, with 14 bases between the two ends. The chain's CDR3 is CASSVAGARREQFF. DNA of the CDR3: TGTGCCAGCAGCGTAGCTGGAGCAAGAAGAGAGCAGTTCTTC.

This clonotype was found a few times. V is TRBV18 and J is TRBJ2-6; 8 bases line up with TRBD1. The germline V gene encodes CDR1 KGHSH and CDR2 LQKENI. Germline trimming cut 3 bases from V and 3 bases from J; bases unmatched to any gene: 7. The CDR3 extends over 17 amino acids. This chain's CDR3 is CASSPAQGAYGANVLTF. For the CDR3, the DNA is TGTGCCAGCTCACCGGCTCAGGGGGCCTATGGGGCCAACGTCCTGACTTTC.

This clonotype was counted between two and nine times. J is TRBJ1-1 and V is TRBV12-5; 8 positions agree with TRBD1. This CDR3 region has 14 residues. Germline V lookup: CDR1 LGHNT, CDR2 FRNRAP. Trimming took 4 bases from V and 3 from J; bases not matched to a gene: 4. The CDR3 sequence: CASGSLTGDTEAFF. CDR3 bases: TGTGCTAGTGGTTCCCTGACAGGGGACACTGAAGCTTTCTTT.

The chain recombines TRBV6-1 with TRBJ1-2; 9 bases are shared with TRBD1. With 1 base clipped from V and 6 bases from J, the junction kept 3 bases outside the gene matches. The CDR3 has 14 residues. Germline loops: CDR1 MNHNS, CDR2 SASEGT. This chain's CDR3 is CASSEVTGGDGYTF. In DNA, the CDR3 is TGTGCCAGCAGTGAAGTTACAGGGGGCGATGGCTACACCTTC.

This clonotype came up a few times. The junction shows a germline mismatch at one end, possibly a read error. The chain links TRBV5-4 to TRBJ2-1; tentatively, D is TRBD2 (5 bases). This CDR3 is 12 amino acids long. Germline values: CDR1 SGHNT, CDR2 YYREEE (reference sequence). The CDR3 protein is CASSERAAEPFF. The CDR3 DNA is TGTGCCAGCAGCGAAAGAGCGGCCGAGCCGTTCTTC.

The DNA for the CDR3 is TGTGCCAGTACCCAAGCGACAGATAGCACAGATACGCAGTATTTT. Protein sequence: CASTQATDSTDTQYF. The chain combines TRBV19 with TRBJ2-3; D is possibly TRBD1 (5 bases). Trimming left V 7 bases short and J 0 bases short, with 14 bases between. Germline CDR1 and CDR2: LNHDA and SQIVND (reference sequence). There are 15 residues in the CDR3.

The sample holds many counts of this clonotype. The genes are TRBV4-3 and TRBJ2-1, with 8 bases identical to TRBD2. Per germline, CDR1 LGHNA and CDR2 YSLEER. After removal of 2 bases from V and 0 bases from J, the junction contained 3 bases not matched to a gene. There are 16 residues in the CDR3. The CDR3 protein is CASSQSSGSSYNEQFF. CDR3 bases: TGCGCCAGCAGCCAATCAAGCGGGAGCTCCTACAATGAGCAGTTCTTC.

The genes are TRBV12-3 or TRBV12-4 and TRBJ2-5, with 7 bases fitting TRBD1. This CDR3 spans 14 amino acids. The junction had 4 bases not matched to a gene; V was cut back by 6 bases and J by 0 bases. CDR3 nucleotides: TGTGCCAGCAGGTCGGGACAGAACCAAGAGACCCAGTACTTC. Translated, it gives CASRSGQNQETQYF.

This clonotype was seen ten or more times. The genes are TRBV5-6 and TRBJ2-3, with 9 bases matching TRBD2. The ends lost 0 bases at V and 4 bases at J; junction bases unmatched: 6. CDR3 size: 16 residues. Germline V gene sequence: CDR1 SGHDT, CDR2 YYEEEE. The CDR3 is CASSLAVAGVSDTQYF. CDR3 DNA sequence: TGTGCCAGCAGCTTGGCGGTAGCGGGGGTGTCAGATACGCAGTATTTT.

A few counts support this clonotype. This chain uses TRBV4-3 with TRBJ2-1, with 8 bases that match TRBD2. The CDR3 has 17 amino acids. The V gene end was trimmed by 4 bases and the J gene end by 2 bases; junction bases not matched to a gene: 10. CDR1 LGHNA and CDR2 YSLEER come from the germline V gene. CDR3 nucleotides: TGCGCCAGCAGCCTTAGGTCACTAGCGGATACCTACAATGAGCAGTTCTTC. It translates to CASSLRSLADTYNEQFF.

The V gene is TRBV10-3, the J gene TRBJ2-7; D may correspond to TRBD1 or TRBD2 (5 bases each). The germline CDR1 and CDR2 sequences are ENHRY and SYGVKD. Trimming removed 0 bases from V and 4 bases from J, with 13 bases in between. CDR3 length equals 15 residues. This CDR3 is CAISESTGASYEQYF. CDR3 in DNA: TGTGCCATCAGTGAGTCAACCGGGGCGTCGTACGAGCAGTACTTC.

The chain combines TRBV7-9 with TRBJ2-6; D is unclear. V was trimmed by 6 bases and J by 0 bases, leaving 9 bases between them. This CDR3 has 15 amino acids. Per germline, CDR1 SEHNR and CDR2 FQNEAQ (reference sequence). As DNA, the CDR3 is TGTGCCAGCAGTAATATACCCTCTGGGGCCAACGTCCTGACTTTC. It encodes CASSNIPSGANVLTF.

The chain joins TRBV28 to TRBJ2-1, with D possibly being TRBD2 (5 bases). The CDR3 runs to 14 residues. V lost 8 bases, J lost 6 bases, and 17 bases lay in between. CDR1 is MDHEN and CDR2 is SYDVKM in the germline V gene. The CDR3 region is CASFGRAGRNEQFF. CDR3 bases: TGTGCCAGCTTTGGTCGGGCGGGCCGCAATGAGCAGTTCTTC.

This clonotype showed up just a few times. The chain carries TRBV12-3 or TRBV12-4 and TRBJ1-3; D may be TRBD1 (6 bases). The CDR3 sequence is 15 residues long. Trimming removed 3 bases from V and 0 bases from J, with 9 bases in between. In nucleotides, the CDR3 is TGTGCCAGCAGTTTCGGCAGGGGCTCTGGAAACACCATATATTTT. Protein sequence: CASSFGRGSGNTIYF.

This clonotype was seen at least ten times. This sequence joins TRBV30 and TRBJ2-7; 10 bases fit TRBD2. The length of the CDR3 is 14 residues. The germline V gene has CDR1 GTSNPN and CDR2 SVGIG (reference sequence). V was clipped by 0 bases and J by 3 bases; unmatched bases: 2. CDR3 DNA: TGTGCCTGGAGTGTTCTAGCGGGGGTCTACGAGCAGTACTTC. Translated: CAWSVLAGVYEQYF.

This clonotype was detected a few times. V usage is TRBV20-1 and J usage is TRBJ1-1; D call uncertain. This CDR3 is built from 10 residues. V lost 4 bases to trimming and J lost 3 bases, with 3 bases between them. CDR1 and CDR2 (germline): DFQATT, SNEGSKA (reference sequence). The DNA of the CDR3 is TGCAGTGCTATAGACACTGAAGCTTTCTTT. This translates into CSAIDTEAFF.

This clonotype came up a few times. J is TRBJ1-1 and V is TRBV29-1; D is possibly TRBD1 (5 bases). V was clipped by 6 bases and J by 8 bases, with 13 bases between them. Germline lookup yields CDR1 SQVTM and CDR2 ANQGSEA. The CDR3 runs 11 residues. CDR3 sequence reads: CSVVLGAEAFF. The CDR3 nucleotides are TGCAGCGTCGTGCTCGGGGCAGAAGCTTTCTTT.

The chain links TRBV7-2 to TRBJ2-7; 8 nucleotides agree with TRBD2. The CDR3 has 14 residues. V shed 5 bases and J 7 bases; nucleotides not matched to a gene: 10. CDR1 SGHTA and CDR2 FQGNSA come from the germline V gene. Written as DNA, the CDR3 is TGTGCCAGCAGCCCATCGGCCGGGACTAGTGAGCAGTACTTC. This codes for CASSPSAGTSEQYF. Complete variable domain (other parts from reference TRBV7-2 and TRBJ2-7): GAGVSQSPSNKVTEKGKDVELRCDPISGHTALYWYRQSLGQGLEFLIYFQGNSAPDKSGLPSDRFSAERTGGSVSTLTIQRTQQEDSAVYLCASSPSAGTSEQYFGPGTRLTVT.